These T cell receptor beta chains were read from a single sample in a study of cytomegalovirus exposure and HLA in healthy donors. Using immunoSEQ multiplex PCR, the repertoire was profiled, and TCRdb retains in-frame clones only, with some absent. The sample carries 75,000 to 95,000 clones, around 96% recorded once. The sample consisted of PBMCs. The origin of the receptors is a young man in good health and CMV-seronegative. Each CDR3 is given with its conserved first and last residue. Fields, in order: J gene, clone size, D gene, V gene, CDR3 DNA, CDR3 protein. The D gene is left open where the match is weak. A row's size may be missing; if present it is once, few, many or a size class.

J gene: TRBJ1-2; clone size: .; D gene: .; V gene: TRBV21-1; CDR3 DNA: TGTGCCAGCATCCCAGGGGGGACTTTCTATGGCTACACCTTC; CDR3 protein: CASIPGGTFYGYTF
J gene: TRBJ1-1; clone size: .; D gene: .; V gene: TRBV11-2; CDR3 DNA: TGTGCCAGCAGCTTAGGTCGGACAGCCCCTGAAGCTTTCTTT; CDR3 protein: CASSLGRTAPEAFF
J gene: TRBJ1-2; clone size: few; D gene: .; V gene: TRBV7-2; CDR3 DNA: TGTGCCAGCAGCGCCGACGGGACTTATGGCTACACCTTC; CDR3 protein: CASSADGTYGYTF
J gene: TRBJ1-1; clone size: .; D gene: .; V gene: TRBV4-1; CDR3 DNA: TGCGCCAGCAGCCAAGTCCCGAGTTTGAACACTGAAGCTTTCTTT; CDR3 protein: CASSQVPSLNTEAFF
J gene: TRBJ2-3; clone size: .; D gene: TRBD2; V gene: TRBV5-4; CDR3 DNA: TGTGCCAGCAGCTCCAGCGGGGCTAGCACAGATACGCAGTATTTT; CDR3 protein: CASSSSGASTDTQYF
J gene: TRBJ2-3; clone size: .; D gene: TRBD2; V gene: TRBV27; CDR3 DNA: TGTGCCAGCAGCCGATGGGGACTAGCGGGAGAACCAGATACGCAGTATTTT; CDR3 protein: CASSRWGLAGEPDTQYF
J gene: TRBJ2-2; clone size: .; D gene: TRBD1; V gene: TRBV29-1; CDR3 DNA: TGCAGCGTTGAAGTGAGAAACAGGGGGAACACCGGGGAGCTGTTTTTT; CDR3 protein: CSVEVRNRGNTGELFF
J gene: TRBJ2-5; clone size: .; D gene: .; V gene: TRBV19; CDR3 DNA: TGTGCCAGTAGTCCTCGGACAGGGAGGGGGCTAGAGACCCAGTACTTC; CDR3 protein: CASSPRTGRGLETQYF
J gene: TRBJ2-1; clone size: .; D gene: .; V gene: TRBV5-6; CDR3 DNA: TGTGCCAGCAACCCAGCGGGTTACAATGAGCAGTTCTTC; CDR3 protein: CASNPAGYNEQFF
J gene: TRBJ1-1; clone size: once; D gene: TRBD1; V gene: TRBV28; CDR3 DNA: TGTGCCAGCAGTGACACTAGGGACAGGGAGAACACTGAAGCTTTCTTT; CDR3 protein: CASSDTRDRENTEAFF
J gene: TRBJ1-5; clone size: once; D gene: .; V gene: TRBV19; CDR3 DNA: TGTGCCAGTAGTAATCCCATTCAGGGGACGCCCCAGCCCCAGCATTTT; CDR3 protein: CASSNPIQGTPQPQHF
J gene: TRBJ2-1; clone size: .; D gene: TRBD2; V gene: TRBV28; CDR3 DNA: TGTGCCAGCAGTTCCCCTAGCGGGAGGGCCTACAATGAGCAGTTCTTC; CDR3 protein: CASSSPSGRAYNEQFF
J gene: TRBJ2-6; clone size: .; D gene: .; V gene: TRBV28; CDR3 DNA: TGTGCCAGCAGTATGGGCAGGGCCATCTCTGGGGCCAACGTCCTGACTTTC; CDR3 protein: CASSMGRAISGANVLTF
J gene: TRBJ2-7; clone size: .; D gene: TRBD1; V gene: TRBV5-5; CDR3 DNA: TGTGCCAGCAGCTCCCCGGGACAGGGGGTCTACGAGCAGTACTTC; CDR3 protein: CASSSPGQGVYEQYF
J gene: TRBJ1-1; clone size: .; D gene: TRBD1; V gene: TRBV18; CDR3 DNA: TGTGCCAGCTCACCCTCGACAGGGATGAACACTGAAGCTTTCTTT; CDR3 protein: CASSPSTGMNTEAFF
J gene: TRBJ2-7; clone size: .; D gene: .; V gene: TRBV28; CDR3 DNA: TGTGCCAGCATACGGGACTTACCCTACGAGCAGTACTTC; CDR3 protein: CASIRDLPYEQYF
J gene: TRBJ2-7; clone size: .; D gene: TRBD1; V gene: TRBV11-2; CDR3 DNA: TGTGCCAGCAGCCCTCGGGAAGGGGGCGGCCACGAGCAGTACTTC; CDR3 protein: CASSPREGGGHEQYF
J gene: TRBJ2-6; clone size: .; D gene: TRBD1; V gene: TRBV28; CDR3 DNA: TGTGCCAGCAGTTCGCAACGACAGGGGGATTCTGGGGCCAACGTCCTGACTTTC; CDR3 protein: CASSSQRQGDSGANVLTF
J gene: TRBJ2-5; clone size: .; D gene: TRBD2; V gene: TRBV7-2; CDR3 DNA: TGTGCCAGCAGCTCCAATAGCGGGAAAGAGACCCAGTACTTC; CDR3 protein: CASSSNSGKETQYF
J gene: TRBJ2-1; clone size: .; D gene: .; V gene: TRBV11-2; CDR3 DNA: TGTGCCAGCAGCTTAGAATACGGGGGAGGCTATGAGCAGTTCTTC; CDR3 protein: CASSLEYGGGYEQFF
J gene: TRBJ1-5; clone size: .; D gene: .; V gene: TRBV18; CDR3 DNA: TGTGCCAGCTCCCTCTTCGATAGCAATCAGTCCCAGCATTTT; CDR3 protein: CASSLFDSNQSQHF
J gene: TRBJ2-2; clone size: .; D gene: .; V gene: TRBV15; CDR3 DNA: TGTGCCACCAGCAGAGACAGACGAAGCGCGAACACCGGGGAGCTGTTTTTT; CDR3 protein: CATSRDRRSANTGELFF
J gene: TRBJ2-1; clone size: once; D gene: .; V gene: TRBV18; CDR3 DNA: TGTGCCAGCTCACTTTACCCTAACCCAACCAATGAGCAGTTCTTC; CDR3 protein: CASSLYPNPTNEQFF
J gene: TRBJ2-1; clone size: .; D gene: TRBD2; V gene: TRBV13; CDR3 DNA: TGTGCCAGCAAATGGGGGACTAGCGGGAGTGGTGAGCAGTTCTTC; CDR3 protein: CASKWGTSGSGEQFF